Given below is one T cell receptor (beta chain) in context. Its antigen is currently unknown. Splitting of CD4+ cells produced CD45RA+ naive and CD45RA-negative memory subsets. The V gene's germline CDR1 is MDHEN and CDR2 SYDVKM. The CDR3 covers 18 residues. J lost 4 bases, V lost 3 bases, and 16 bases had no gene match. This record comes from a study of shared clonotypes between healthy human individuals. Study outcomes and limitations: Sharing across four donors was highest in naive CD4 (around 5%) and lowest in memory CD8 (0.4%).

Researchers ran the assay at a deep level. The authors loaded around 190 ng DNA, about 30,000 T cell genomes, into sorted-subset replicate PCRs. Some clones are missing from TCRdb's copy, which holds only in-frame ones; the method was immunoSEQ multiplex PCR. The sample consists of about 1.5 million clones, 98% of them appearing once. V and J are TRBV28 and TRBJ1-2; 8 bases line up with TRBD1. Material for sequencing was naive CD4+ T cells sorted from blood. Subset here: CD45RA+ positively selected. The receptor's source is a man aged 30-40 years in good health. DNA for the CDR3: TGTGCCAGCAGTTTCCTCCTAGGACAGGGCCCGGGGAGCTATGGCTACACCTTC. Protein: CASSFLLGQGPGSYGYTF.